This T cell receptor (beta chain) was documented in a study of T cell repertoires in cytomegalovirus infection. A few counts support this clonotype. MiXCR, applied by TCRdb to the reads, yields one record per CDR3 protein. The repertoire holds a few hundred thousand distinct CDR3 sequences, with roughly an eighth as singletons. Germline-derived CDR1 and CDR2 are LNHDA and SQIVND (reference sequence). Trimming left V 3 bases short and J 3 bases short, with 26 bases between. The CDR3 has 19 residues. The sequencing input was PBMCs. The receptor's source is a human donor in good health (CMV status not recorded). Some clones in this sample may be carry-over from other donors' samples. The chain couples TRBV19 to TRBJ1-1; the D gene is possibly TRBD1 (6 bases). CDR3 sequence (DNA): TGTGCCAGTAGTATTGGGAGAAATACAGGGTTTCACAGGGACACTGAAGCTTTCTTT. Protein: CASSIGRNTGFHRDTEAFF.